This T cell receptor beta chain comes out of a study of post-analysis software for immune sequencing data. Every TCR beta cDNA library bore unique molecular identifiers. Between about 1 and 11 million T cells gave rise to roughly 0.5 million cDNA molecules. Using its own MiXCR run on the PCR reads, TCRdb lists one record per CDR3 protein. This sample carries about 540,000 distinct CDR3 sequences, 34% of them seen once, and the ten largest clones take 6%. Study-level points and caveats: TRBV segments more frequent in patients than in controls numbered a few and included TRBV5-6, TRBV5-1 and TRBV20-1. F measure clustering grouped samples strongly by preparation batch. Those with multiple sclerosis, the patient group, showed significantly lower normalized Chao1 diversity than controls.

As regards this clonotype: Its antigen is undetermined.

V was clipped by 5 bases and J by 2 bases, with 18 bases between them. The CDR3 covers 16 residues. CDR1 SGHTA and CDR2 FQGNSA come from the germline V gene. This clonotype was sampled from a girl younger than 18 with multiple sclerosis. This sequence joins TRBV7-2 and TRBJ1-2; D may be TRBD1 (5 bases). Material: blood. CDR3 sequence: CASSPHPGVGNYGYTF. CDR3 nucleotide sequence: TGTGCCAGCAGCCCACACCCGGGGGTTGGCAACTATGGCTACACCTTC.